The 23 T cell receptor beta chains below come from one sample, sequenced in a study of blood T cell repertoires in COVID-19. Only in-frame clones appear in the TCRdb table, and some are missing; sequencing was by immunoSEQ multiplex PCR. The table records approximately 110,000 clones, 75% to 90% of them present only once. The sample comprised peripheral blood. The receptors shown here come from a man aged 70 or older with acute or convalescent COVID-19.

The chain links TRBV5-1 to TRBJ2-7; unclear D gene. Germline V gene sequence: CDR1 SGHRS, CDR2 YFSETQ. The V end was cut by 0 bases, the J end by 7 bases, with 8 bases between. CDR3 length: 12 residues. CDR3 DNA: TGCGCCAGCAGCTTGGGCCAAGAGGAGCAGTACTTC. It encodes CASSLGQEEQYF.

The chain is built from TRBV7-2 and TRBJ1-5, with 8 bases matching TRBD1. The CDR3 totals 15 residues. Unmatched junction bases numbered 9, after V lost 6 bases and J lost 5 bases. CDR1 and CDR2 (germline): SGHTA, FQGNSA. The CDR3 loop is CASSPGTGAYQPQHF. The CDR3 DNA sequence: TGTGCCAGCAGTCCCGGGACAGGCGCCTATCAGCCCCAGCATTTT.

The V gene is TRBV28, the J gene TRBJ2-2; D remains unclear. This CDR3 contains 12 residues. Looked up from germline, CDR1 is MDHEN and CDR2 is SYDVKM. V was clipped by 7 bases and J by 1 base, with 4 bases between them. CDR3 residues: CASTRNTGELFF. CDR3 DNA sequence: TGTGCCAGCACCCGGAACACCGGGGAGCTGTTTTTT.

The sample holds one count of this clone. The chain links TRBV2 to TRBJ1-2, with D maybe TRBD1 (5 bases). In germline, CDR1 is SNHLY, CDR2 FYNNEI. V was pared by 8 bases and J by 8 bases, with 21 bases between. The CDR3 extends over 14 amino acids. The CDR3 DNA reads TGTGCCAGCTACGGCACCGACAGAGTCGGAGGCTACACCTTC. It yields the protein CASYGTDRVGGYTF.

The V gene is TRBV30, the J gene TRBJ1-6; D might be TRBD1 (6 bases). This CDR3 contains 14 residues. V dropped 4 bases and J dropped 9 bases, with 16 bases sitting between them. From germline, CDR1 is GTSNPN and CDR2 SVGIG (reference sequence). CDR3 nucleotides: TGTGCCTGGAAAAAAACAGGGAATGGTTCACCCCTCCACTTT. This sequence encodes CAWKKTGNGSPLHF. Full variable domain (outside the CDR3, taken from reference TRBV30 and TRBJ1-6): SQTIHQWPATLVQPVGSPLSLECTVEGTSNPNLYWYRQAAGRGLQLLFYSVGIGQISSEVPQNLSASRPQDRQFILSSKKLLLSDSGFYLCAWKKTGNGSPLHFGNGTRLTVT.

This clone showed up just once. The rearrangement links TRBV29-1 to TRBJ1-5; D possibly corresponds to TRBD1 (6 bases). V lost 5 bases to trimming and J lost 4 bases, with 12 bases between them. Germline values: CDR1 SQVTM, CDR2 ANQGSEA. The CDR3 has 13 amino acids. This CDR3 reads CSVSTGTNQPQHF. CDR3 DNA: TGCAGCGTTTCGACCGGGACAAATCAGCCCCAGCATTTT. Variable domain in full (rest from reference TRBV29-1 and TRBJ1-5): SAVISQKPSRDICQRGTSLTIQCQVDSQVTMMFWYRQQPGQSLTLIATANQGSEATYESGFVIDKFPISRPNLTFSTLTVSNMSPEDSSIYLCSVSTGTNQPQHFGDGTRLSIL.

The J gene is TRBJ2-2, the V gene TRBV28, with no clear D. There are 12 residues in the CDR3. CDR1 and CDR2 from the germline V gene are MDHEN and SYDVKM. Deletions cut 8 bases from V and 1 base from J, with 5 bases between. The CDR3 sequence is CASRKNTGELFF. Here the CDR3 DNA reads TGTGCCAGCCGTAAGAACACCGGGGAGCTGTTTTTT.

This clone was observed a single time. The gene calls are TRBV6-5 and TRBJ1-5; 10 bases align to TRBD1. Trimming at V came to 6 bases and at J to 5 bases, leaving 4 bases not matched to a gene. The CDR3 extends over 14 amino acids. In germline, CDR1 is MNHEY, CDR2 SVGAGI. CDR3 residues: CASSWTGGYQPQHF. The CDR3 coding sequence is TGTGCCAGCAGCTGGACAGGGGGGTATCAGCCCCAGCATTTT.

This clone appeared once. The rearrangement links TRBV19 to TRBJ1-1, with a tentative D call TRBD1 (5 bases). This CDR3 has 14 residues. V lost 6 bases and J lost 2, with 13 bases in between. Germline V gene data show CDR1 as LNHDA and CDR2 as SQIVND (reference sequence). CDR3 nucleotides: TGTGCCAGTAGGAAACCTGACAGAAACACTGAAGCTTTCTTT. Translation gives CASRKPDRNTEAFF.

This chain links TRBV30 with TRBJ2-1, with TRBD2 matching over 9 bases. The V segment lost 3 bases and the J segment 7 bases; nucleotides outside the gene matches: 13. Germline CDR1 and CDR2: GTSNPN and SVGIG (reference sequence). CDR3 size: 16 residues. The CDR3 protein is CAWRPYVSGGRNEQFF. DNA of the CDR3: TGTGCCTGGAGGCCATATGTAAGCGGGGGGCGGAATGAGCAGTTCTTC. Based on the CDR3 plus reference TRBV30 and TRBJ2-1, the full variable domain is SQTIHQWPATLVQPVGSPLSLECTVEGTSNPNLYWYRQAAGRGLQLLFYSVGIGQISSEVPQNLSASRPQDRQFILSSKKLLLSDSGFYLCAWRPYVSGGRNEQFFGPGTRLTVL.

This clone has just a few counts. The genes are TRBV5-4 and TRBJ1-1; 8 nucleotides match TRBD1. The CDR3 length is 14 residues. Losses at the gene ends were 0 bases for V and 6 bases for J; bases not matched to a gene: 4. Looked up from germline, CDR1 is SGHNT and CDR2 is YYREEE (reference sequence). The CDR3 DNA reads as TGTGCCAGCAGCTTGGCAGGGGGCTATGCTGAAGCTTTCTTT. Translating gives CASSLAGGYAEAFF.

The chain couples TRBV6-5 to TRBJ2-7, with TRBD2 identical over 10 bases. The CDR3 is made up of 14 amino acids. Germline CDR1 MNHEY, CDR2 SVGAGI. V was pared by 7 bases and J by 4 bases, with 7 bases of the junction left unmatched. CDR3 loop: CASMMASGGYEQYF. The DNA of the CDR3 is TGTGCCAGCATGATGGCTAGCGGGGGTTACGAGCAGTACTTC.

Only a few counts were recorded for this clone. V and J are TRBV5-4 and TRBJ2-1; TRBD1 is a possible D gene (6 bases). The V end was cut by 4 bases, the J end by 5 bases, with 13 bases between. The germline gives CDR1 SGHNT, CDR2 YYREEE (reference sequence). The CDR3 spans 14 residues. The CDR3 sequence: CASSHRTENNEQFF. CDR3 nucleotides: TGTGCCAGCAGCCATAGGACAGAAAACAATGAGCAGTTCTTC.

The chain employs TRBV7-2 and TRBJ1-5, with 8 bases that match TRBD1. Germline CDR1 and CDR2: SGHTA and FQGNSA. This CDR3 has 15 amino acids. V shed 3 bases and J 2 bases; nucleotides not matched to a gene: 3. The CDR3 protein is CASSFGTGGNQPQHF. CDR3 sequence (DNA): TGTGCCAGCAGCTTCGGGACAGGAGGCAATCAGCCCCAGCATTTT. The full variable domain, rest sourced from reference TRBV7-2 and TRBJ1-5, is GAGVSQSPSNKVTEKGKDVELRCDPISGHTALYWYRQSLGQGLEFLIYFQGNSAPDKSGLPSDRFSAERTGGSVSTLTIQRTQQEDSAVYLCASSFGTGGNQPQHFGDGTRLSIL.

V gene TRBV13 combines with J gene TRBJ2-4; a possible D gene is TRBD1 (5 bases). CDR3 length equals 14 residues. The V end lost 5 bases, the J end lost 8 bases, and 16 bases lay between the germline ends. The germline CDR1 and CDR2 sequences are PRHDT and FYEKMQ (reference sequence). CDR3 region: CASSHRQKRDIQYF. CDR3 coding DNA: TGTGCCAGCAGCCACAGACAGAAACGGGACATTCAGTACTTC.

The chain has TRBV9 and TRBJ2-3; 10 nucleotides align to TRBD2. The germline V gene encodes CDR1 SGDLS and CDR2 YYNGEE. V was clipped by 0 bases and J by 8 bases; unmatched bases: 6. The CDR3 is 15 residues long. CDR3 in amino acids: CASSVESSGSFTQYF. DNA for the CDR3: TGTGCCAGCAGCGTAGAATCTAGCGGGAGTTTTACGCAGTATTTT.

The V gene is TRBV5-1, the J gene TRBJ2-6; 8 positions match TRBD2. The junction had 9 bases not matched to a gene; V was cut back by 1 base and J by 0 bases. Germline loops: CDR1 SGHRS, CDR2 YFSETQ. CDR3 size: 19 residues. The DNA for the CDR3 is TGCGCCAGCAGCTTGCGTTCGGGAGGGGGAGTCTCTGGGGCCAACGTCCTGACTTTC. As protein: CASSLRSGGGVSGANVLTF.

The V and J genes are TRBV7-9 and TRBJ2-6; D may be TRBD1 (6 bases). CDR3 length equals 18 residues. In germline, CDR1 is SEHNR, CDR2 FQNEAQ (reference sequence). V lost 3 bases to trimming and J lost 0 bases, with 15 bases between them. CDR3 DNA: TGTGCCAGCAGCTTCCCCGGGACATTGAGCTCTGGGGCCAACGTCCTGACTTTC. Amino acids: CASSFPGTLSSGANVLTF.

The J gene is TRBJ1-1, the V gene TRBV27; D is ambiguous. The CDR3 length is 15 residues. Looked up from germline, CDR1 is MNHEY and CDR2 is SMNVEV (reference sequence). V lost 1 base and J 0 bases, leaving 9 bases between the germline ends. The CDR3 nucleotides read TGTGCCAGCAGTTTATTGGCAGAACTGAACACTGAAGCTTTCTTT. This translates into CASSLLAELNTEAFF.

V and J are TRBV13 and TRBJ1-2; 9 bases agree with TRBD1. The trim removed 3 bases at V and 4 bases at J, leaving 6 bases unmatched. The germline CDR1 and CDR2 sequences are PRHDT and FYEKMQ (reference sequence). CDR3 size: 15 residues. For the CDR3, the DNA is TGTGCCAGCAGCTTCCGGGACAGGGTCCCCTATGGCTACACCTTC. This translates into CASSFRDRVPYGYTF.

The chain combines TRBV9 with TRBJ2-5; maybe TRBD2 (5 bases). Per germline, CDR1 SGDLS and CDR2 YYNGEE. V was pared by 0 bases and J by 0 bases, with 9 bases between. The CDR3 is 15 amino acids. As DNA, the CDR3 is TGTGCCAGCAGCGTAGCCCCGGGGAACCAAGAGACCCAGTACTTC. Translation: CASSVAPGNQETQYF.

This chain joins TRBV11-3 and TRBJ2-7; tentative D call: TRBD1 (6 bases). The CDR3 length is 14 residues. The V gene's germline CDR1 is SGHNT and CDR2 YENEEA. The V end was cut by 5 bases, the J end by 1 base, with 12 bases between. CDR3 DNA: TGTGCCAGCAGCCCAACTAGGGGGTCCTACGAGCAGTACTTC. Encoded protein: CASSPTRGSYEQYF.

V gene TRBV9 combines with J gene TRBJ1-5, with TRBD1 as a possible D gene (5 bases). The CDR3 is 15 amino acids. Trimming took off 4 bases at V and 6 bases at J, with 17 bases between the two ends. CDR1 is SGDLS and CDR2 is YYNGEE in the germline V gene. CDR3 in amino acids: CASSRLGREGQPQHF. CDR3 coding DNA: TGTGCCAGCAGCCGCCTGGGCAGGGAGGGTCAGCCCCAGCATTTT.